The 20 T cell receptor beta chains listed next were all sequenced from one sample in a study of T cells in Graves' hyperthyroidism and ophthalmopathy. Amplification targeted TCR beta CDR3 regions from RNA transcripts. The HTBI primer set drove a first-round RT-PCR of the TCR CDR3. A single record per CDR3 protein comes from TCRdb applying MiXCR to the multiplex PCR reads. Here the sample spans about 620,000 distinct CDR3 sequences, around 15% being singletons. The sequencing input was blood. The origin of the receptors is a woman aged 25-40 years with Graves' hyperthyroidism.

The table lists this clonotype with many counts. V and J are TRBV29-1 and TRBJ2-1; a weak D match, TRBD2 (7 bases). Germline loops: CDR1 SQVTM, CDR2 ANQGSEA. The CDR3 loop spans 12 amino acids. CDR3 sequence: CTSPGEGGEQFF. In DNA, the CDR3 is TGCACATCTCCTGGGGAGGGGGGCGAGCAGTTCTTC.

Comments on this clonotype: This may stem from a read error, because a much larger clone lies one nucleotide away. The chain links TRBV7-2 to TRBJ2-3; possible D gene TRBD1, 6 bases. V was shortened by 2 bases and J by 10 bases, with 10 bases between the two germline ends. The V gene's germline CDR1 is SGHTA and CDR2 FQGNSA. The CDR3 length is 12 residues. The CDR3 DNA reads TGTGCCAGCAGCTTATCCAGGACAGCGCAGTATTTT. This gives the protein CASSLSRTAQYF. The whole variable domain, remainder taken from reference TRBV7-2 and TRBJ2-3, is GAGVSQSPSNKVTEKGKDVELRCDPISGHTALYWYRQSLGQGLEFLIYFQGNSAPDKSGLPSDRFSAERTGGSVSTLTIQRTQQEDSAVYLCASSLSRTAQYFGPGTRLTVL.

This clonotype has at least ten counts. The V and J genes are TRBV12-3 or TRBV12-4 and TRBJ1-5; D not certain. This CDR3 has 14 residues. The ends were cut back, 1 base at V and 3 bases at J, with 7 bases in the middle. As DNA, the CDR3 is TGTGCCAGCAGTTTAGGGGAATTCAATCAGCCCCAGCATTTT. It encodes CASSLGEFNQPQHF.

The V gene is TRBV7-3, the J gene TRBJ2-1; D is possibly TRBD2 (6 bases). CDR3 length: 14 amino acids. Looked up from germline, CDR1 is SGHTA and CDR2 is FQGTGA. Between the trimmed V and J ends, which lost 1 base and 7 bases, there was a span of 11 bases. In nucleotides, the CDR3 is TGTGCCAGCAGCTTAAGGAGGGCGACGAATGAGCAGTTCTTC. Amino acid sequence: CASSLRRATNEQFF. Full variable domain (missing parts from reference TRBV7-3 and TRBJ2-1): GAGVSQTPSNKVTEKGKYVELRCDPISGHTALYWYRQSLGQGPEFLIYFQGTGAADDSGLPNDRFFAVRPEGSVSTLKIQRTERGDSAVYLCASSLRRATNEQFFGPGTRLTVL.

Comments on this clonotype: This may be a read error: a much more frequent sequence differs by one nucleotide. The chain joins TRBV2 to TRBJ2-2; D is unresolved. Trimming stripped 6 bases from V and 3 bases from J, with 20 bases between. Germline values: CDR1 SNHLY, CDR2 FYNNEI. The CDR3 extends over 17 amino acids. CDR3 DNA sequence: TGTGCCAGCAGCTTGGATGAGGATTTCGTGGACACCGGGGAGCTGTTTTTT. This encodes CASSLDEDFVDTGELFF.

This clonotype was detected many times. The chain carries TRBV6-4 and TRBJ2-3, with 8 bases aligning to TRBD1. This CDR3 spans 13 amino acids. Germline lookup yields CDR1 MRHNA and CDR2 SNTAGT. J lost 2 bases, V lost 6 bases, and 1 base had no gene match. The CDR3 DNA is TGTGCCAGCAGGGACAGGGACACAGATACGCAGTATTTT. Translated: CASRDRDTDTQYF.

V is TRBV7-8 and J is TRBJ2-3; 10 bases are a match to TRBD2. The CDR3 consists of 17 residues. Per germline, CDR1 SGHVS and CDR2 FQNEAQ. V gave up 6 bases and J gave up 1 base; unmatched junction bases: 10. The CDR3 region has the DNA TGTGCCAGCAGTTACTTACCCGGGACTAGCGGCACAGATACGCAGTATTTT. Translated: CASSYLPGTSGTDTQYF. Based on the CDR3 plus reference TRBV7-8 and TRBJ2-3, the full variable domain is GAGVSQSPRYKVAKRGQDVALRCDPISGHVSLFWYQQALGQGPEFLTYFQNEAQLDKSGLPSDRFFAERPEGSVSTLKIQRTQQEDSAVYLCASSYLPGTSGTDTQYFGPGTRLTVL.

The V and J genes are TRBV7-2 and TRBJ2-2; D is unclear. Germline-derived CDR1 and CDR2 are SGHTA and FQGNSA. CDR3 length: 12 residues. V lost 0 bases and J 9 bases, leaving 5 bases between the germline ends. CDR3 region: CASSLAPRELFF. CDR3 in DNA: TGTGCCAGCAGCTTAGCCCCTCGGGAGCTGTTTTTT.

This sequence joins TRBV20-1 and TRBJ2-1; weak D call: TRBD1 (6 bases). V was pared by 6 bases and J by 2 bases, with 17 bases between. The CDR3 is 15 amino acids. Germline CDR1 DFQATT, CDR2 SNEGSKA (reference sequence). Here the CDR3 DNA reads TGCAGTGCGTACCCCCGCGACAGGCCCTACAATGAGCAGTTCTTC. Translated: CSAYPRDRPYNEQFF.

This clonotype was seen only a few times. V usage is TRBV27 and J usage is TRBJ2-3; 9 nucleotides line up with TRBD1. The CDR3 contains 14 residues. Germline trimming cut 8 bases from V and 4 bases from J; bases unmatched to any gene: 7. CDR1 is MNHEY and CDR2 is SMNVEV in the germline V gene (reference sequence). Here the CDR3 DNA reads TGTGCCAGCGGACAGGGGACTATCGCAGATACGCAGTATTTT. Its translation is CASGQGTIADTQYF.

The sample holds many counts of this clonotype. This chain joins TRBV20-1 and TRBJ2-2; D might be TRBD2 (5 bases). The CDR3 is 13 residues long. CDR1 and CDR2 from the germline V gene are DFQATT and SNEGSKA (reference sequence). The V end lost 1 base, the J end lost 3 bases, and 6 bases lay between the germline ends. In DNA form, the CDR3 reads TGCAGTGCTAGAGGGGGAGACACCGGGGAGCTGTTTTTT. Translated: CSARGGDTGELFF.

The table lists this clonotype with many counts. As DNA, the CDR3 is TGTGCCAGCAGCTTAAGGACCAAGACCTACGAGCAGTACTTC. It yields the protein CASSLRTKTYEQYF. This chain connects TRBV5-6 to TRBJ2-7; no definite D call. The germline V gene encodes CDR1 SGHDT and CDR2 YYEEEE. Trimming left V 2 bases short and J 2 bases short, with 11 bases between. This CDR3 spans 14 amino acids.

Concerning this clonotype: It may be a read error: a sequence one base away is much more abundant. CDR3 in DNA: TGTGCCAGCCGAGATGAGGTCTCCTACGAGCAGTGCTTC. Translation gives CASRDEVSYEQCF. The rearrangement uses TRBV2 and TRBJ2-7; D gene unclear. Germline V lookup: CDR1 SNHLY, CDR2 FYNNEI. The CDR3 sequence is 13 residues long. Full variable domain (outside the CDR3, taken from reference TRBV2 and TRBJ2-7): EPEVTQTPSHQVTQMGQEVILRCVPISNHLYFYWYRQILGQKVEFLVSFYNNEISEKSEIFDDQFSVERPDGSNFTLKIRSTKLEDSAMYFCASRDEVSYEQCFGPGTRLTVT.

This clonotype was recorded at least ten times. The chain carries TRBV2 and TRBJ1-2; D unclear. The CDR3 has 13 amino acids. The V end lost 2 bases, the J end lost 4 bases, and 8 bases lay between the germline ends. Germline V gene lookup returns CDR1 SNHLY and CDR2 FYNNEI. CDR3 DNA sequence: TGTGCCAGCAGTGAACGTCAGCTCTATGGCTACACCTTC. This codes for CASSERQLYGYTF.

There are a few counts of this clonotype. At one of its ends the junction is not consistent with the germline gene, which may arise from a read error. The chain combines TRBV7-7 with TRBJ2-5; D remains unclear. CDR1 is SSHAT, CDR2 FNYEAQ, per germline (reference sequence). The CDR3 loop spans 12 amino acids. CDR3 loop: CASSSYTETQYF. The CDR3 DNA reads as TGTGCTAGCAGCTCATATACAGAGACCCAGTACTTC. Complete variable domain (other parts from reference TRBV7-7 and TRBJ2-5): GAGVSQSPRYKVTKRGQDVTLRCDPISSHATLYWYQQALGQGPEFLTYFNYEAQPDKSGLPSDRFSAERPEGSISTLTIQRTEQRDSAMYRCASSSYTETQYFGPGTRLLVL.

The sample holds many counts of this clonotype. The chain links TRBV12-3 or TRBV12-4 to TRBJ1-1; no firm D call. V lost 8 bases, J lost 8 bases, and 12 bases lay in between. The CDR3 is 11 amino acids. CDR3 sequence reads: CASGRGAEAFF. CDR3 sequence (DNA): TGTGCCAGCGGCCGCGGAGCAGAAGCTTTCTTT.

This clonotype was detected many times. The chain uses TRBV12-3 or TRBV12-4 and TRBJ2-7; D is possibly TRBD2 (6 bases). V was shortened by 8 bases and J by 6 bases, with 17 bases between the two germline ends. This CDR3 region has 13 residues. CDR3 coding DNA: TGTGCCAGCGGGGAAACGACTAGTATCGAGCAGTACTTC. Protein: CASGETTSIEQYF.

The CDR3 DNA sequence: TGTGCCAGCAGCCAAGATCTCGGTTGGAGTTATGGCTACACCTTC. This encodes CASSQDLGWSYGYTF. This chain uses TRBV14 with TRBJ1-2; D is ambiguous. Deletions cut 0 bases from V and 5 bases from J, with 13 bases between. This CDR3 region has 15 residues. Germline-derived CDR1 and CDR2 are SGHDN and FVKESK.

This clonotype showed up many times. The rearrangement joins TRBV20-1 to TRBJ1-1; D is perhaps TRBD1 (6 bases). The CDR3 is made up of 12 amino acids. V was cut by 2 bases and J by 8 bases, with 12 bases left in between. Per germline, CDR1 DFQATT and CDR2 SNEGSKA (reference sequence). The chain's CDR3 is CSARSGHLEAFF. In DNA form, the CDR3 reads TGCAGTGCTAGATCGGGACACCTCGAAGCTTTCTTT.

This clonotype was counted many times. This rearrangement joins TRBV7-2 to TRBJ2-7; 9 positions match TRBD2. Germline CDR1 reads SGHTA; CDR2 reads FQGNSA. The CDR3 has 14 residues. V was pared by 6 bases and J by 2 bases, with 5 bases of the junction left unmatched. CDR3 sequence: CASSRSGGAYEQYF. The CDR3, as DNA: TGTGCCAGCAGTCGTAGCGGGGGAGCCTACGAGCAGTACTTC. The entire variable domain, with the rest obtained from reference TRBV7-2 and TRBJ2-7, is as follows: GAGVSQSPSNKVTEKGKDVELRCDPISGHTALYWYRQSLGQGLEFLIYFQGNSAPDKSGLPSDRFSAERTGGSVSTLTIQRTQQEDSAVYLCASSRSGGAYEQYFGPGTRLTVT.